Listed here are 9 T cell receptor beta chains from one sample, sequenced in a study of Ad26.COV2.S vaccination and SARS-CoV-2 variants. Specified treatment: roughly 19 received Ad26.COV2.S at low or high dose, single or two shots; about 5 received placebo; per-sample allocation not given. Day 63 after the first vaccine or placebo injection was the time point for sampling. Sequenced by immunoSEQ multiplex PCR; TCRdb stores in-frame clones only, minus some. Of hundreds of thousands of clones listed, about nine tenths are singletons. Source: peripheral blood, taken in a trial of Ad26.COV2.S vaccine versus placebo. These receptor sequences come from a person between 18 and 65 years old who received the Ad26.COV2.S COVID-19 vaccine or a placebo.

As regards this clone: The sample holds other DNA sequences that translate to the same CDR3. This chain connects TRBV5-1 to TRBJ1-1, with 7 bases that match TRBD1. V shed 0 bases, J shed 4 bases, and the junction held 3 bases outside the gene matches. Germline CDR1 SGHRS, CDR2 YFSETQ. CDR3 size: 14 residues. The CDR3 region has the DNA TGCGCCAGCAGCTTGGGACAGGGTGGCACTGAAGCTTTCTTT. Protein product: CASSLGQGGTEAFF.

The chain recombines TRBV7-8 with TRBJ1-5, with 8 bases identical to TRBD1. From germline, CDR1 is SGHVS and CDR2 FQNEAQ. The V and J ends lost 2 bases and 4 bases, in that order; junction bases with no gene match: 1. The CDR3 loop spans 14 amino acids. DNA of the CDR3: TGTGCCAGCAGCTTAAACAGGGGGAATCAGCCCCAGCATTTT. Its protein is CASSLNRGNQPQHF.

The table lists this clone with a count of one. V is TRBV6-2 or TRBV6-3 and J is TRBJ1-1; no reliable D call. CDR3 size: 15 residues. Germline lookup yields CDR1 MNHEY and CDR2 SVGEGT. With 1 base removed from V and 0 bases from J, the gap between germline ends came to 9 bases. CDR3 loop: CASSYWQVVNTEAFF. The CDR3 DNA is TGTGCCAGCAGTTACTGGCAGGTCGTGAACACTGAAGCTTTCTTT.

This clone was seen once. The same CDR3 arises from other DNA sequences in this sample as well. The chain couples TRBV6-5 to TRBJ1-1; D is ambiguous. V was clipped by 4 bases and J by 3 bases, with 3 bases between them. Per the germline V gene, CDR1 is MNHEY and CDR2 is SVGAGI. The CDR3 is 11 residues long. The CDR3 loop is CASSSYTEAFF. CDR3 in DNA: TGTGCCAGCAGTTCCTACACTGAAGCTTTCTTT.

The rearrangement links TRBV20-1 to TRBJ1-2, with D uncertain. The CDR3 has 11 residues. With 6 bases removed from V and 8 bases from J, the gap between germline ends came to 13 bases. Germline V lookup: CDR1 DFQATT, CDR2 SNEGSKA (reference sequence). CDR3 in amino acids: CSALGGIGYTF. The DNA for the CDR3 is TGCAGTGCCCTGGGAGGGATAGGCTACACCTTC.

In this sample, this clone turned up once. The chain is built from TRBV6-5 and TRBJ1-1; D call uncertain. Germline V gene sequence: CDR1 MNHEY, CDR2 SVGAGI. This CDR3 has 12 residues. Trimming took off 5 bases at V and 3 bases at J, with 7 bases between the two ends. This CDR3 reads CASSPRDTEAFF. The CDR3 DNA reads TGTGCCAGCAGTCCTAGGGACACTGAAGCTTTCTTT.

The rearrangement joins TRBV10-3 to TRBJ2-1, with TRBD1 identical over 7 bases. Trimming at V came to 0 bases and at J to 3 bases, leaving 2 bases not matched to a gene. In germline, CDR1 is ENHRY, CDR2 SYGVKD. The CDR3 is made up of 15 amino acids. Here the CDR3 DNA reads TGTGCCATCAGTGAGTCGGGGGACAGCTACAATGAGCAGTTCTTC. Translation: CAISESGDSYNEQFF.

V usage is TRBV7-2 and J usage is TRBJ1-6; D unclear. The CDR3 extends over 16 amino acids. Trimming took off 1 base at V and 3 bases at J, with 10 bases between the two ends. The V gene's germline CDR1 is SGHTA and CDR2 FQGNSA. The CDR3 DNA reads TGTGCCAGCAGCTTAGGGGTTACAGACTATAATTCACCCCTCCACTTT. This codes for CASSLGVTDYNSPLHF.

This clone has just a few counts. The genes are TRBV19 and TRBJ1-5; 10 nucleotides match TRBD1. Trimming removed 9 bases from V and 1 base from J; junction bases left unmatched: 9. CDR3 length: 16 residues. Looked up from germline, CDR1 is LNHDA and CDR2 is SQIVND (reference sequence). The CDR3 bases are TGTGCCAGCGGGACAGGGGAATTTATAAGCAATCAGCCCCAGCATTTT. As protein: CASGTGEFISNQPQHF.